Here is one T cell receptor beta chain with its context. The sample comes from a study of shared clonotypes between healthy human individuals. Assay: immunoSEQ multiplex PCR; the TCRdb copy retains only in-frame clones and omits some. The sample shows approximately 980,000 clones, roughly 72% of them seen only once. CDR1 is LGHNA and CDR2 is YNFKEQ in the germline V gene. V lost 1 base and J lost 1, with 10 bases in between. CDR3 size: 15 residues. This sequence was found in a man between 18 and 35 years old in good health. Sequenced input: memory CD4+ T cells sorted from blood. Noted subset: CD45RA-negative fraction. V gene TRBV4-2 combines with J gene TRBJ1-1; D not resolved. The CDR3 here is CASSQGRAENTEAFF. The CDR3 DNA follows: TGTGCCAGCAGCCAAGGAAGGGCAGAGAACACTGAAGCTTTCTTT.